This is a list of T cell receptor beta chains from one sample in a study of T cells after yellow fever vaccination. TCRdb reanalysed the 5' RACE reads using MiXCR and keeps one entry per CDR3 protein. The sample has approximately 47,000 distinct CDR3 sequences, 5% to 8% seen once. Sequences were derived from PBMCs, either bulk or a sorted T-cell subset (CD4+, CD8+, memory, or dextramer-sorted; not recorded which), sampled 45 days after the yellow fever booster vaccination. The receptors originated from a man aged 30-40 years who received the YFV17D yellow fever vaccine. The CDR3 runs from the conserved cysteine through the conserved F or W. The D gene is left open where the match is weak. Some rows mark clone size as missing; the rest say once, few, many or name a class of expanded clone.

V	J	D	size	DNA	CDR3
TRBV12-3/TRBV12-4	TRBJ2-2	NA	many	TGTGCCAGCAGTTCGTACGGGTCCACCGGGGAGCTGTTTTTT	CASSSYGSTGELFF
TRBV20-1	TRBJ2-3	NA	many	TGCAGTGCCCCCGACTGGCAAGGGACGCAGTATTTT	CSAPDWQGTQYF
TRBV5-1	TRBJ1-1	TRBD1	many	TGCGCCAGCAGCTTAACCCAGGGGGCAAGGACAACTTTCTTT	CASSLTQGARTTFF
TRBV7-2	TRBJ1-2	NA	NA	TGTGCCAGCAGCTTAGTTCCGGGGTTTGGCTACACCTTC	CASSLVPGFGYTF
TRBV4-3	TRBJ2-2	NA	NA	TGCGCCAGCAGCCACAATCGTGGGAGCGTCGTCAACGGGGAGCTGTTTTTT	CASSHNRGSVVNGELFF
TRBV9	TRBJ2-7	NA	many	TGTGCCAGCAGCGTAGCACAGGTCGGGTTCGAGCAGTACTTC	CASSVAQVGFEQYF
TRBV20-1	TRBJ1-1	NA	NA	TGCAGTGCTAAGGCCCCGGGGGTAAACACTGAAGCTTTCTTT	CSAKAPGVNTEAFF
TRBV7-8	TRBJ2-7	NA	NA	TGTGCCAGCAGCTTATGGTCTGACGCAGGAGCTTACGAGCAGTACTTC	CASSLWSDAGAYEQYF
TRBV10-3	TRBJ2-7	TRBD2	many	TGTGCCATCAGGACCCTAGAAGCGGGGGCCTACGAGCAGTACTTC	CAIRTLEAGAYEQYF
TRBV19	TRBJ2-1	NA	many	TGTGCCAGTAGTATAGCCTTCGGGAGCAATGAGCAGTTCTTC	CASSIAFGSNEQFF
TRBV15	TRBJ2-1	TRBD2	many	TGTGCCACCAGCAGAACAACCGGGACTAGCGGGTCCCACAATGAGCAGTTCTTC	CATSRTTGTSGSHNEQFF
TRBV9	TRBJ2-7	TRBD2	NA	TGTGCCAGCAGCGTAGGGACTAGCATCCACGAGCAGTACTTC	CASSVGTSIHEQYF
TRBV20-1	TRBJ2-2	NA	few	TGCAGTGCTAGCACGGGACTCCCAGTTACCGGGGAGCTGTTTTTT	CSASTGLPVTGELFF
TRBV20-1	TRBJ2-1	TRBD2	many	TGCAGTGCTACGAAGCGACTAGCGGAGAGCTCCTACAATGAGCAGTTCTTC	CSATKRLAESSYNEQFF
TRBV7-2	TRBJ2-2	NA	few	TGTGCCAGCAGCTCCTTGGGACTGAACACCGGGGAGCTGTTTTTT	CASSSLGLNTGELFF
TRBV20-1	TRBJ1-5	NA	few	TGCAGTGCTACGGGTGGGGTAGGTCAGCCCCAGCATTTT	CSATGGVGQPQHF
TRBV5-1	TRBJ1-4	NA	many	TGCGCCAGCAGCTTGGCGAGGCTGGGGGCGGATGAAAAACTGTTTTTT	CASSLARLGADEKLFF
TRBV20-1	TRBJ1-1	TRBD1	many	TGCAGTGCTTGGGACAGAAGCTTTGAAGCTTTCTTT	CSAWDRSFEAFF
TRBV10-3	TRBJ2-1	TRBD2	many	TGTGCCATCAAAAGGGACCGCGGGAGTGAGCAGTTCTTC	CAIKRDRGSEQFF
TRBV5-4	TRBJ2-5	TRBD2	NA	TGTGCCAGCAGTATAGTGGGGACTAGCCGATCTCAAGAGACCCAGTACTTC	CASSIVGTSRSQETQYF
TRBV20-1	TRBJ2-7	NA	NA	TGCAGTGCTAGCTCCACAGGGTTTTACGAGCAGTACTTC	CSASSTGFYEQYF
TRBV6-5	TRBJ1-2	NA	NA	TGTGCCAGCAGTTACGAGGCAGAGGGTTATGGCTACACCTTC	CASSYEAEGYGYTF
TRBV28	TRBJ2-2	NA	many	TGTGCCAGCATCAACCCGGGGAGCACCGGGGAGCTGTTTTTT	CASINPGSTGELFF
TRBV11-2	TRBJ2-1	NA	NA	TGTGCCAGCAGCTTGGGGGGACTGGACAATGAGCAGTTCTTC	CASSLGGLDNEQFF
TRBV28	TRBJ2-7	NA	NA	TGTGCCACCCTACCGGGGATGGGCGAGCAGTACTTC	CATLPGMGEQYF
TRBV20-1	TRBJ2-1	TRBD2	many	TGCAGTGCTAGCCTCCTAGCGGGGAGAGGGGGCACACAAGGGCGGAATGAGCAGTTCTTC	CSASLLAGRGGTQGRNEQFF
TRBV19	TRBJ2-3	TRBD2	few	TGTGCCAGTAGTATCGGGAGGTTAGATACGCAGTATTTT	CASSIGRLDTQYF
TRBV29-1	TRBJ1-5	NA	few	TGCAGCGTCCGGACGAGCAATCAGCCCCAGCATTTT	CSVRTSNQPQHF
TRBV5-6	TRBJ2-3	TRBD2	NA	TGTGCCAGCAGCTCAAAGCGGGAGGAGGATACGCAGTATTTT	CASSSKREEDTQYF
TRBV20-1	TRBJ2-1	NA	many	TGCAGTGCTAGAGCGGGGGTGCGTGTAACTGAGCAGTTCTTC	CSARAGVRVTEQFF
TRBV30	TRBJ2-1	NA	many	TGTGCCTGGAGTTGGGCGGCTAGCTCCTACAATGAGCAGTTCTTC	CAWSWAASSYNEQFF
TRBV12-3/TRBV12-4	TRBJ2-5	TRBD2	few	TGTGCCAGCAGGGCCCAAATAAAAATACTAGCGGGAGGGCCGGGAGAGACCCAGTACTTC	CASRAQIKILAGGPGETQYF
TRBV19	TRBJ2-5	TRBD1	few	TGTGCCAGTAGTCGCCTGGGACAGGGGGAAGAGACCCAGTACTTC	CASSRLGQGEETQYF
TRBV28	TRBJ1-5	NA	NA	TGTGCCAGCAGAACAGGGAGAAGTCAGCCCCAGCATTTT	CASRTGRSQPQHF
TRBV7-3	TRBJ2-1	NA	NA	TGTGCCAGCAGCTCCGCGGCAGGCCATAGCTCCTACAATGAGCAGTTCTTC	CASSSAAGHSSYNEQFF
TRBV24-1	TRBJ2-5	NA	few	TGTGCCACCAGTGACTCCGGACGGCCGCAGGGGGAGACCCAGTACTTC	CATSDSGRPQGETQYF
TRBV5-6	TRBJ2-7	TRBD2	few	TGTGCCAGCAGCGGACTAGCGGGAACCTACGAGCAGTACTTC	CASSGLAGTYEQYF
TRBV4-1	TRBJ1-1	NA	many	TGCGCCAGCAGCCCACTAGGGGCCACTGAAGCTTTCTTT	CASSPLGATEAFF
TRBV20-1	TRBJ2-1	TRBD2	many	TGCAGTGCCTATCTAGCGGGAGGAGGCAATGAGCAGTTCTTC	CSAYLAGGGNEQFF
TRBV19	TRBJ1-2	TRBD1	many	TGTGCCACCCCAACAGGGGATGGGGGCTACACCTTC	CATPTGDGGYTF
TRBV28	TRBJ2-3	NA	once	TGTGCCAGCAGTTCCCGCCCGGACTTGACAGATACGCAGTATTTT	CASSSRPDLTDTQYF
TRBV13	TRBJ2-1	NA	many	TGTGCCAGCAGCTTAAGGGAATGGGGGAGGGGGTACAATGAGCAGTTCTTC	CASSLREWGRGYNEQFF
TRBV18	TRBJ2-5	NA	NA	TGTGCCAGCTCACCACTCCTCCAAGTGACCCAGTACTTC	CASSPLLQVTQYF
TRBV20-1	TRBJ2-1	NA	few	TGCAGTGCTAGTGAGATAAAAAACAACGGGTACAATGAGCAGTTCTTC	CSASEIKNNGYNEQFF
TRBV13	TRBJ2-7	TRBD1	many	TGTGCCAGCAGGACCAAGGGGGCGCCTTCCTACGAGCAGTACTTC	CASRTKGAPSYEQYF
TRBV7-2	TRBJ1-2	NA	NA	TGTGCCAGCAGCTCTTTCGCCACCTTC	CASSSFATF
TRBV10-3	TRBJ2-2	NA	many	TGTGCCATCAGTGATGGAAGGACGTACACCGGGGAGCTGTTTTTT	CAISDGRTYTGELFF
TRBV5-4	TRBJ2-3	NA	NA	TGTGCCAGCGGGACCACAGATACGCAGTATTTT	CASGTTDTQYF
TRBV11-2	TRBJ2-5	TRBD1	few	TGTGCCAGCAGCCCTAGGACAGGTCAAGAGACCCAGTACTTC	CASSPRTGQETQYF
TRBV11-2	TRBJ2-7	NA	NA	TGTGCCAGCAGCTTGATGCTCGACGAGCAGTACTTC	CASSLMLDEQYF
TRBV10-3	TRBJ1-1	NA	many	TGTGCCATCAGTGAGTCTGAACAGCTAGCTTTCTTT	CAISESEQLAFF
TRBV9	TRBJ2-2	NA	many	TGTGCCAGCATGAGGGGGAATTCAGGCACCGGGGAGCTGTTTTTT	CASMRGNSGTGELFF
TRBV29-1	TRBJ1-2	NA	many	TGCAGCGTTGAAGACAGGACAGTTAACTATGGCTACACCTTC	CSVEDRTVNYGYTF